Detailed here is one TCR beta chain. Its matching antigen is unknown. V lost 3 bases and J 5 bases, leaving 8 bases between the germline ends. Germline V gene data show CDR1 as SGHAT and CDR2 as FQNNGV. The CDR3 covers 13 residues. The PCR contained 60 Vbeta and 13 Jbeta primers. Data came from immunoSEQ multiplex PCR; TCRdb stores just in-frame clones and leaves some out. The sample has 60,000 to 85,000 clones, around 83% seen once. The data were obtained in a study of cytomegalovirus exposure and HLA in healthy donors. General observations from the study: HLA restriction was apparent for most CMV-associated TCR beta chains in a later analysis. Cytomegalovirus-associated TCR beta chains were listed, numbering some 150.

The sequence came from a man aged 70-80 years in good health and CMV-seropositive. Sequenced input: PBMCs. This sequence joins TRBV11-2 and TRBJ2-1, with a weak D call TRBD1 (5 bases). The DNA for the CDR3 is TGTGCCAGCAGCTTCACGACAGACAATGAGCAGTTCTTC. This sequence encodes CASSFTTDNEQFF.